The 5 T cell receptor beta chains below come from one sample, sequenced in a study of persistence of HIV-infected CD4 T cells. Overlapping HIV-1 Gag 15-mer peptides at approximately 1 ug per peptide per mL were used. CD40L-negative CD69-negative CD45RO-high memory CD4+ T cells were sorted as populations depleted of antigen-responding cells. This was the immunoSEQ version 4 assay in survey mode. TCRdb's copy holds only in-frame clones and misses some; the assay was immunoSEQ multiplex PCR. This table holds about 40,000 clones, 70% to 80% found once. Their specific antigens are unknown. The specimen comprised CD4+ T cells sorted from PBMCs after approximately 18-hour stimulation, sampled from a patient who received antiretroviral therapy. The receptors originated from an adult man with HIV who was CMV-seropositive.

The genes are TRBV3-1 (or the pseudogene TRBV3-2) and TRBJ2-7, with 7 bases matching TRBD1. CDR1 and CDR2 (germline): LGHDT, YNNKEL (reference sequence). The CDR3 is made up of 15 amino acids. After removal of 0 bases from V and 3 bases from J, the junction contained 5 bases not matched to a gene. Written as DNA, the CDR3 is TGTGCCAGCAGCCAAGACCTCCGGGACAGCTACGAGCAGTACTTC. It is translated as CASSQDLRDSYEQYF.

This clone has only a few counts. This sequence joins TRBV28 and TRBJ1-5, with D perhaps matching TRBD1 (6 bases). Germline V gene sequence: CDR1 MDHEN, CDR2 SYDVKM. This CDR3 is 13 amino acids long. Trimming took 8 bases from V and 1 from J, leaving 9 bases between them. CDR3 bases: TGTGCCAGCCTTACAGGGAGCAATCAGCCCCAGCATTTT. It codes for CASLTGSNQPQHF.

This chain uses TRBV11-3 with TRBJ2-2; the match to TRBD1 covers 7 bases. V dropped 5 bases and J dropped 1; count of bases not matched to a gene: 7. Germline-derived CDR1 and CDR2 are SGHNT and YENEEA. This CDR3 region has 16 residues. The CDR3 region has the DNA TGTGCCAGCAGCCCCGGGACAGCTCAGAACACCGGGGAGCTGTTTTTT. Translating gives CASSPGTAQNTGELFF. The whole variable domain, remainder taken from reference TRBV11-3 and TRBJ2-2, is EAGVVQSPRYKIIEKKQPVAFWCNPISGHNTLYWYLQNLGQGPELLIRYENEEAVDDSQLPKDRFSAERLKGVDSTLKIQPAELGDSAVYLCASSPGTAQNTGELFFGEGSRLTVL.

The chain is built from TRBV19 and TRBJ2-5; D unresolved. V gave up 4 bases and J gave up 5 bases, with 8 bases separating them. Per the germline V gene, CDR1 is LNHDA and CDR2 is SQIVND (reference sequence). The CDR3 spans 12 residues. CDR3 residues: CASSTGGETQYF. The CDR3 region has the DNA TGTGCCAGTAGTACGGGTGGGGAGACCCAGTACTTC.

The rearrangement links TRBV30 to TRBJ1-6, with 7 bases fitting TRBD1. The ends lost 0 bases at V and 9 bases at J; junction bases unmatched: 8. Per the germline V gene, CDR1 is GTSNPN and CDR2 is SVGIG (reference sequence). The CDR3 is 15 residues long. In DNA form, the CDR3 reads TGTGCCTGGAGTGTAAGCACAGGGGATGTTTCACCCCTCCACTTT. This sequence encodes CAWSVSTGDVSPLHF.